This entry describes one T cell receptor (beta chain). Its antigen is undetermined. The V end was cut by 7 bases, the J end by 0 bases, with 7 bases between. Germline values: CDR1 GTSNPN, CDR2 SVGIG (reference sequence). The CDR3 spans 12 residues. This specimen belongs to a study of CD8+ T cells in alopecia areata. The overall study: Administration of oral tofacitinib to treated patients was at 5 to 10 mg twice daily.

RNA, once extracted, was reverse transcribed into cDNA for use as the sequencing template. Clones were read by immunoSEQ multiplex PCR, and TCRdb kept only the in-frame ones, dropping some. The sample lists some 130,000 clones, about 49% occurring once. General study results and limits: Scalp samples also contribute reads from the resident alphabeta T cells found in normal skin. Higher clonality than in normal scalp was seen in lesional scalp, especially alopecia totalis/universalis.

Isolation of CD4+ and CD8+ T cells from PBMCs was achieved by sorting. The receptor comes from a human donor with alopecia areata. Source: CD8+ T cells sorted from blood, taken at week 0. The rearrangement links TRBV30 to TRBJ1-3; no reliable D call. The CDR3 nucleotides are TGTGCCTTCGACGGCTCTGGAAACACCATATATTTT. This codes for CAFDGSGNTIYF.